A selection of T cell receptor beta chains follows, all from one sample in a study of shared clonotypes between healthy human individuals. The data were produced by immunoSEQ multiplex PCR, yet TCRdb's version contains in-frame clones alone and is incomplete. The sample has about 2.4 million clones, approximately 90% seen once. The sample taken for sequencing was naive CD4+ T cells sorted from blood. The receptors shown here come from a man in his late teens or twenties in good health. Both conserved end residues are part of each CDR3. The D gene is left open where the match is weak. Rows may omit the clone size; those that give it use once, few, many or a size class.

>TRBJ1-4|TRBV28|NA|once
TGTGCCAGCAGTTTCCGTCGTGCAACTAATGAAAAACTGTTTTTT
CASSFRRATNEKLFF
>TRBJ1-2|TRBV5-6|TRBD1|NA
TGTGCCAGCAGCCGCGGGCCGACAGGGAATAATGGCTACACCTTC
CASSRGPTGNNGYTF
>TRBJ2-2|TRBV7-9|NA|NA
TGTGCCAGCAGCCAAAGGTCCCAAGGGACCGGGGAGCTGTTTTTT
CASSQRSQGTGELFF
>TRBJ2-2|TRBV7-8|NA|NA
TGTGCCAGCAGCCTAAGGCTCCTAGAGCGTCTGAGCACCGGGGAGCTGTTTTTT
CASSLRLLERLSTGELFF
>TRBJ1-3|TRBV9|NA|NA
TGTGCCAGCAGCGTAGAAGGGACTACTGGAAACACCATATATTTT
CASSVEGTTGNTIYF
>TRBJ1-4|TRBV5-6|NA|NA
TGTGCCAGCAGCCGGACTAATGAAAAACTGTTTTTT
CASSRTNEKLFF
>TRBJ1-4|TRBV29-1|NA|NA
TGCAGCGTTGAAAGAGGCCACAATGAAAAACTGTTTTTT
CSVERGHNEKLFF
>TRBJ1-4|TRBV19|NA|NA
TGTGCCAGTGGAACGGGACACCCTGCGGATGAAAAACTGTTTTTT
CASGTGHPADEKLFF
>TRBJ2-2|TRBV19|NA|NA
TGTGCCAGTAGTATTTCGCTAGCGAGGGCCGGGGAGCTGTTTTTT
CASSISLARAGELFF
>TRBJ1-2|TRBV29-1|NA|NA
TGCAGCGTTGACCCATACTATGGCTACACCTTC
CSVDPYYGYTF
>TRBJ1-6|TRBV2|NA|NA
TGTGCCAGCAGCGAAGATAATTCACCCCTCCACTTT
CASSEDNSPLHF
>TRBJ2-2|TRBV2|TRBD1|NA
TGTGCCAGCAGTGAATGGACAGGGAACACCGGGGAGCTGTTTTTT
CASSEWTGNTGELFF
>TRBJ2-2|TRBV11-3|NA|NA
TGTGCCAGCAGCTCAGACACCGGGGAGCTGTTTTTT
CASSSDTGELFF
>TRBJ2-3|TRBV5-1|TRBD2|NA
TGCGCCAGCAGCTTGGCCGCGCCGGGACAGACGACTAGCGGGTCGGGACCGACGCAGTATTTT
CASSLAAPGQTTSGSGPTQYF
>TRBJ2-5|TRBV30|NA|NA
TGTGCCTGGAGTGAAATGCGGGAGACCCAGTACTTC
CAWSEMRETQYF
>TRBJ2-1|TRBV5-1|NA|NA
TGCGCCAGCAGTCTAGCGACCTCCTACAATGAGCAGTTCTTC
CASSLATSYNEQFF
>TRBJ1-5|TRBV6-6|NA|NA
TGTGCCAGCAGTCCGACAGAATATGGGAGCAATCAGCCCCAGCATTTT
CASSPTEYGSNQPQHF
>TRBJ2-5|TRBV5-4|NA|NA
TGTGCCAGCAGCTTTGGATCCCAAGAGACCCAGTACTTC
CASSFGSQETQYF
>TRBJ2-7|TRBV6-1|TRBD1|NA
TGTGCCAGCAGTGAACGGCGGGACAGGGGAAACGAGCAGTACTTC
CASSERRDRGNEQYF
>TRBJ2-5|TRBV4-1|NA|once
TGCGCCAGCAGCCGAATACAGGGCGGGGAGACCCAGTACTTC
CASSRIQGGETQYF
>TRBJ1-1|TRBV29-1|NA|NA
TGCAGCGCGTACGGCGCGGGAGTTGAAGCTTTCTTT
CSAYGAGVEAFF
>TRBJ2-2|TRBV21-1|NA|NA
TGTGCCAGCAGCAAAGCTAGGACTAGCGGGGGTTCGAACACCGGGGAGCTGTTTTTT
CASSKARTSGGSNTGELFF
>TRBJ1-2|TRBV19|NA|once
TGTGCCAGTAGTATAGACCCCCCCCAGGGGCACTATGGCTACACCTTC
CASSIDPPQGHYGYTF
>TRBJ1-5|TRBV28|NA|NA
TGTGCCAGCAGTTTCTATGTGACAGGTCACGCGGGAAATCAGCCCCAGCATTTT
CASSFYVTGHAGNQPQHF
>TRBJ2-7|TRBV19|NA|NA
TGTGCCAGTAACGAGGGAGGGGGGACCTACGAGCAGTACTTC
CASNEGGGTYEQYF
>TRBJ1-6|TRBV19|NA|NA
TGTGCCAGTAGAATCCAGGGGATGGCTGATTCACCCCTCCACTTT
CASRIQGMADSPLHF
>TRBJ2-2|TRBV9|TRBD2|few
TGTGCCAGCAGCCCTCTAGCGGGGCTGAACACCGGGGAGCTGTTTTTT
CASSPLAGLNTGELFF
>TRBJ1-4|TRBV5-4|NA|NA
TGTGCCAGCAGCTCGGACCTTCCCAATGAAAAACTGTTTTTT
CASSSDLPNEKLFF
>TRBJ2-1|TRBV18|NA|once
TGTGCCAGCTCAGGTTCTGCACCAACCATCTTCTACAATGAGCAGTTCTTC
CASSGSAPTIFYNEQFF
>TRBJ2-1|TRBV6-5|TRBD2|NA
TGTGCCAGCTCCCTACGGGGGGAAAACAATGAGCAGTTCTTC
CASSLRGENNEQFF
>TRBJ2-5|TRBV7-9|NA|once
TGTGCCAGCAGCTTAAGGACCGGAGGGCCGGGAGAGACCCAGTACTTC
CASSLRTGGPGETQYF
>TRBJ2-7|TRBV20-1|NA|NA
TGCAGTGCTTTGATTACGTCCGAGCAGTACTTC
CSALITSEQYF
>TRBJ2-3|TRBV7-2|TRBD2|NA
TGTGCCAGCAGCTTAGGAGCGGGAGTCAGGGATACGCAGTATTTT
CASSLGAGVRDTQYF
>TRBJ2-5|TRBV12-5|TRBD2|once
TGTGCTAGTGGTGCCGGGACTAGCGACCCCTGGGGAGAGACCCAGTACTTC
CASGAGTSDPWGETQYF
>TRBJ2-1|TRBV4-1|NA|NA
TGCGCCAGCAGCCATGACTTAGCGGCCCCCTACAATGAGCAGTTCTTC
CASSHDLAAPYNEQFF
>TRBJ2-3|TRBV5-4|TRBD2|NA
TGTGCCAGCAGCTTGGGCGCTAGCGGAGATACGCAGTATTTT
CASSLGASGDTQYF
>TRBJ2-7|TRBV5-4|NA|NA
TGTGCCAGCAGCTTCACCACTGGTCAGGGCTCAACCTACGAGCAGTACTTC
CASSFTTGQGSTYEQYF
>TRBJ2-7|TRBV2|TRBD1|NA
TGTGCCAGCACGGGACAGTTCTACGAGCAGTACTTC
CASTGQFYEQYF
>TRBJ2-5|TRBV18|TRBD2|NA
TGTGCCAGCTCACCATGGACTAGCGGGAACCAAGAGACCCAGTACTTC
CASSPWTSGNQETQYF
>TRBJ2-7|TRBV5-1|NA|NA
TGCGCCAGCAGCTTGTATGGCGGCTGGGCCTACGAGCAGTACTTC
CASSLYGGWAYEQYF
>TRBJ2-2|TRBV9|NA|NA
TGTGCCAGCGGGAGGTACACCGGGGAGCTGTTTTTT
CASGRYTGELFF
>TRBJ2-1|TRBV6-6|TRBD2|NA
TGTGCCAGCAGTTACCTACTAGCGGGAGGGCTCAATGAGCAGTTCTTC
CASSYLLAGGLNEQFF
>TRBJ1-2|TRBV6-1|NA|NA
TGTGCCGGCAGTGAAAATAAGTCCTCGACACGTGGGGGCTACACCTTC
CAGSENKSSTRGGYTF
>TRBJ2-1|TRBV5-4|TRBD1|NA
TGTGCCAGCAGCGTAGACAGGGTGGTTGAGCAGTTCTTC
CASSVDRVVEQFF
>TRBJ2-7|TRBV5-1|NA|NA
TGCGCCAGCAGCCGGGGAGCACTAAAGAGCTCCTACGAGCAGTACTTC
CASSRGALKSSYEQYF
>TRBJ1-2|TRBV5-6|NA|NA
TGTGCCAGCAGCTTTTTTACGGTCGGGGGCTACACCTTC
CASSFFTVGGYTF
>TRBJ1-1|TRBV6-4|TRBD1|NA
TGTGCCAGCAGTCGGACAGGGGGGAACACTGAAGCTTTCTTT
CASSRTGGNTEAFF
>TRBJ1-6|TRBV5-5|NA|NA
TGTGCCAGCAGCTTACAGGGAGGGTCCTATAATTCACCCCTCCACTTT
CASSLQGGSYNSPLHF
>TRBJ2-6|TRBV2|NA|NA
TGTGCCAGCAGTGAAATTCTCGGGGCCAACGTCCTGACTTTC
CASSEILGANVLTF
>TRBJ1-3|TRBV5-4|TRBD1|NA
TGTGCCAGCAGCCCCGGGACAGGGACTGGAAACACCATATATTTT
CASSPGTGTGNTIYF
>TRBJ2-7|TRBV7-2|TRBD2|once
TGTGCCAGCAGCTTATCAACGGGACTAGCTTCAGAGCAGTACTTC
CASSLSTGLASEQYF
>TRBJ1-1|TRBV6-1|NA|NA
TGTGCCAGCAGTGCTCAGGGAAACACTGAAGCTTTCTTT
CASSAQGNTEAFF
>TRBJ1-2|TRBV5-6|NA|NA
TGTGCCAGCAGCTTGGAAAGGGGGGTAAACTATGGCTACACCTTC
CASSLERGVNYGYTF
>TRBJ2-5|TRBV11-2|TRBD1|NA
TGTGCCAGCAGCCCCGGGACAGGCGCTCAAGAGACCCAGTACTTC
CASSPGTGAQETQYF